Below, 13 T cell receptor beta chains from the same sample are listed, as sequenced in a study of blood T cell repertoires in COVID-19 (dated by TCRdb to 2018 to 2020). Libraries were prepared through the immunoSEQ multiplex PCR assay. The clones in this table, taken by TCRdb from immuneACCESS, are in-frame only. Not every clone is retained; where verified, under half of the shortfall comes from an unresolved V gene, and the cause of the rest is unknown. For this sample there are 100,000 or so clones; approximately 62% appear just once. Jointly, the top ten make up about 6.5% of the sample. Sequences were obtained from peripheral blood. These receptors came from a man older than 75 with acute or convalescent COVID-19.

This chain uses TRBV28 with TRBJ1-5; maybe TRBD1 (5 bases). From germline, CDR1 is MDHEN and CDR2 SYDVKM. This CDR3 contains 15 residues. Trimming left V 1 base short and J 0 bases short, with 7 bases between. This chain's CDR3 is CASSLSGFSNQPQHF. The CDR3, as DNA: TGTGCCAGCAGTTTATCAGGGTTTAGCAATCAGCCCCAGCATTTT.

The chain links TRBV19 to TRBJ2-3, with 10 bases identical to TRBD2. This CDR3 spans 15 amino acids. Germline V gene data show CDR1 as LNHDA and CDR2 as SQIVND (reference sequence). V dropped 4 bases and J dropped 1; count of bases not matched to a gene: 2. The CDR3 DNA is TGTGCCAGTAGTACTGGGACTAGCGGCACAGATACGCAGTATTTT. It yields the protein CASSTGTSGTDTQYF.

The chain joins TRBV10-1 to TRBJ1-3, with D hard to call. Germline V gene data show CDR1 as WNHNN and CDR2 as SYGVQD (reference sequence). This CDR3 has 13 residues. The germline V and J ends were trimmed by 5 bases and 2 bases, with 7 bases remaining between them. The CDR3 region is CASSSGPGNTIYF. In DNA form, the CDR3 reads TGCGCCAGCAGTTCCGGTCCTGGAAACACCATATATTTT.

This sequence joins TRBV3-1 (or the pseudogene TRBV3-2) and TRBJ1-2; TRBD1 agrees at 8 bases. The CDR3 is made up of 13 amino acids. In germline, CDR1 is LGHDT, CDR2 YNNKEL (reference sequence). The V gene end was trimmed by 5 bases and the J gene end by 9 bases; junction bases not matched to a gene: 8. The CDR3 coding sequence is TGTGCCAGCAGCTACAGGGGGGAAGAGAGCTACACCTTC. It yields the protein CASSYRGEESYTF.

The chain employs TRBV6-5 and TRBJ2-1, with 7 bases fitting TRBD1. V lost 8 bases to trimming and J lost 4 bases; unmatched junction nucleotides: 11. CDR3 length: 15 amino acids. Germline V gene lookup returns CDR1 MNHEY and CDR2 SVGAGI. The DNA of the CDR3 is TGTGCCAGCGTTACCCTGGGACAGAAGTACAATGAGCAGTTCTTC. Translated, it gives CASVTLGQKYNEQFF.

The chain couples TRBV6-5 to TRBJ2-3; 9 bases are shared with TRBD1. The germline gives CDR1 MNHEY, CDR2 SVGAGI. The trim removed 7 bases at V and 1 base at J, leaving 6 bases unmatched. The length of the CDR3 is 15 residues. CDR3 nucleotides: TGTGCCAGCACCGACAGGGACAGGGGCACAGATACGCAGTATTTT. It is translated as CASTDRDRGTDTQYF.

This clone was found a few times. The genes are TRBV5-6 and TRBJ1-1; possible D gene TRBD1, 6 bases. The length of the CDR3 is 15 residues. Germline CDR1 is SGHDT and CDR2 is YYEEEE. The V and J ends lost 4 bases and 1 base respectively, with 14 bases between them. CDR3 in DNA: TGTGCCAGCAGCCCGGCGGGAGGGGGGAACACTGAAGCTTTCTTT. It is translated as CASSPAGGGNTEAFF.

This chain connects TRBV19 to TRBJ1-1; D gene unclear. The CDR3 runs to 14 residues. Trimming left V 7 bases short and J 3 bases short, with 15 bases between. Germline V gene data show CDR1 as LNHDA and CDR2 as SQIVND (reference sequence). CDR3 coding DNA: TGTGCCAGTACCCCGGGAAGCCGCCACACTGAAGCTTTCTTT. Amino acid sequence: CASTPGSRHTEAFF.

This chain connects TRBV9 to TRBJ2-1; 7 bases fit TRBD1. V dropped 3 bases and J dropped 3; count of bases not matched to a gene: 6. CDR1 SGDLS and CDR2 YYNGEE come from the germline V gene. This CDR3 is 15 amino acids long. CDR3: CASSEGGGSYNEQFF. Written as DNA, the CDR3 is TGTGCCAGCAGCGAAGGGGGCGGCAGCTACAATGAGCAGTTCTTC.

This clone turned up a few times. This chain links TRBV24-1 with TRBJ2-3; 7 bases map to TRBD1. Germline V gene data show CDR1 as KGHDR and CDR2 as SFDVKD. The V segment lost 4 bases and the J segment 3 bases; nucleotides outside the gene matches: 12. The CDR3 extends over 17 amino acids. In DNA, the CDR3 is TGTGCCACCAGTGAGCTCTCCGGGACAGCGAATACAGATACGCAGTATTTT. Protein: CATSELSGTANTDTQYF.

This clone was observed once. The chain employs TRBV4-1 and TRBJ1-2; tentative D call: TRBD1 (6 bases). With 0 bases removed from V and 2 bases from J, the gap between germline ends came to 13 bases. The CDR3 loop spans 16 amino acids. Looked up from germline, CDR1 is MGHRA and CDR2 is YSYEKL. CDR3 sequence: CASSQEQGILNYGYTF. The DNA for the CDR3 is TGCGCCAGCAGCCAAGAACAGGGAATCTTAAACTATGGCTACACCTTC.

The chain recombines TRBV19 with TRBJ1-5; D might be TRBD1 (5 bases). Trimming stripped 4 bases from V and 1 base from J, with 11 bases between. The CDR3 covers 15 residues. Germline CDR1 and CDR2: LNHDA and SQIVND (reference sequence). The CDR3 sequence: CASSTRQRSNQPQHF. The CDR3, as DNA: TGTGCCAGTAGTACCCGACAGCGAAGCAATCAGCCCCAGCATTTT.

V and J are TRBV28 and TRBJ2-2, with 10 bases identical to TRBD1. The CDR3 consists of 16 residues. V was clipped by 4 bases and J by 7 bases; unmatched bases: 9. CDR1 is MDHEN, CDR2 SYDVKM, per germline. CDR3 coding DNA: TGTGCCAGCAGTTCGACAGGGGGCGTGAGGGACGGGGAGCTGTTTTTT. Amino acids: CASSSTGGVRDGELFF. The complete variable domain, with remaining parts taken from reference TRBV28 and TRBJ2-2, reads DVKVTQSSRYLVKRTGEKVFLECVQDMDHENMFWYRQDPGLGLRLIYFSYDVKMKEKGDIPEGYSVSREKKERFSLILESASTNQTSMYLCASSSTGGVRDGELFFGEGSRLTVL.